This TCR beta chain appears in the sequencing data of a study of blood T cell repertoires in COVID-19 (TCRdb year 2020). Looking at the study overall: Samples from collaborators originated in the United States, Italy and Spain and spanned both the acute and convalescent phases of COVID-19. Deeply sampled blood TCRbeta repertoires from subjects exposed to, actively infected with, or recovered from COVID-19 were included in the dataset. Sample metadata almost always included a de-identified subject ID, COVID-19 status, age in years and sex. The samples were drawn from the first 160 participants of the ongoing ImmuneRACE study and from some 1,300 subjects provided by 6 global collaborators. Where available, HLA class I and class II types were taken from metadata supplied by the sample provider and were not determined by assay-based typing. A freely available public database, intended as a resource for researchers studying the immune response to SARS-CoV-2, is where the repertoires were released. The material from the prospective study consisted of cDNA or gDNA derived from T cells, B-cell-depleted T cells, or PBMCs.

The immunoSEQ Assay, a bias-controlled multiplex PCR, was used to amplify TCRbeta CDR3 regions from genomic DNA. In the paper's pipeline: The number of nucleated cells in each sample was estimated from the amplification of reference gene primers within the assay. Sequence reads were collapsed and filtered to measure the absolute abundance of every unique TCRbeta CDR3 rearrangement. For each sample, productive Simpson clonality was calculated as the square root of Simpson's diversity index across productive rearrangements. TCRdb re-hosts the immuneACCESS table, in-frame sequences only. Its copies lack some clones; in the studies checked, an unresolved V gene accounts for under half of them, and the cause for the rest is not known. V, J and clone size are taken as reported in that table, and D and trimming were inferred from the DNA itself. This sample is represented by tens of thousands of clones; 89% of them were singletons. The ten most abundant clones make up over 1.5% of the sample.

Turning to this clone: What this receptor recognizes is not known. No clone much larger than this one lies a single base away; base qualities are absent.

Overall study outcomes, separate from this receptor: How much clinical and demographic metadata was included differed by source and by participant, and the metadata was provided uncurated.

The collaborating institutions used their own protocols to collect whole blood in K2EDTA tubes. For TCRbeta analysis, collaborator samples were shipped as frozen whole blood, as isolated PBMCs, or as DNA extracted from either sample type. Trimming at the junction amounts to 2 bases on V and 2 bases on J, and the germline ends lie 7 bases apart. The CDR3 goes from the cysteine to the phenylalanine over 14 residues. The kept DNA is CDR3 alone, 42 bases in frame from the first base. CDR1 and CDR2, per the germline V gene, are SGHRS and YFSETQ. This sequence uses TRBV5-1 and TRBJ1-4; the D segment could be TRBD1, given 6 matching bases. The sample consisted of peripheral blood. This receptor was obtained from a man in his sixties with acute or convalescent COVID-19. Here the CDR3 is given as CASSLQGTNEKLFF. The nucleotides are TGCGCCAGCAGCTTACAGGGCACTAATGAAAAACTGTTTTTT.